This T cell receptor beta chain was recorded in a study of PD-1 blockade in classical Hodgkin lymphoma (dated by TCRdb to the early 2020s). Some background on the complete study: Nivolumab dosing was 3 mg/kg intravenously every 2 weeks, continuing until either disease progression or unacceptable toxicity. The study used CyTOF and TCR beta sequencing to define a peripheral blood immune signature of response to PD-1 blockade in classical Hodgkin lymphoma.

Genomic DNA was isolated using the Qiagen DNeasy kit from unsorted PBMCs as well as from negatively selected CD4+ and CD8+ fractions. Using primers that anneal to V and J segments, immunoSEQ multiplex PCR amplified the TCR beta CDR3 regions. A synthetic immune receptor repertoire was used to minimize amplification bias, and remaining bias was computationally removed after sequencing. For the original study's pipeline: Custom Python scripts were used to quantify repertoire diversity as the Shannon entropy index. The unsorted, CD4+ and CD8+ repertoires were each analyzed separately, with the exception of combined analyses, where CD4+ and CD8+ sequences were merged in silico. Clonal expansion was defined as at least a 2-fold frequency increase after treatment relative to C1D1, with a pseudocount of 0.5 for undetected baseline clones. Clones with 0 or 1 copy at C1D1 were classified as singleton clones, and clones with 2 or more copies were classified as non-singleton clones. Clones expanded in unsorted samples were annotated as CD4+, CD8+ or unknown by matching protein sequences in sorted samples from the same patient. Diversity changes from C1D1 to C4D1 were tested in paired samples using Wilcoxon tests. In its TCRdb copy, this immuneACCESS table keeps in-frame sequences only and misses some clones. Where compared with another copy, unresolved V genes explain less than half of these, and the others have no known cause. Clone size and V and J calls were adopted from that table, with D and trimming inferred from the DNA. Present in this sample are more than 75,000 clones, more than 85% of which were seen just once. Of the sample, 2% falls within the top ten clones.

Taken with the paper, the label for time point translates to: cycle 4 day 1 (C4D1), after 5 to 7 weeks of nivolumab. Relapse after autologous stem cell transplantation had occurred in all trial patients, and cohorts A, B and C were distinguished by prior brentuximab vedotin exposure. The trial cohort included 50 to 60 patients with relapsed/refractory classical Hodgkin lymphoma, and each patient had a best overall response of complete response, partial response or progressive disease. Single-agent nivolumab was administered to trial patients in the multi-cohort phase II CheckMate 205 trial. Best overall response was determined by an independent review committee according to the 2007 International Working Group response criteria. Trial PBMCs were collected just before the start of nivolumab (C1D1) and during therapy at cycle 2 day 1 and cycle 4 day 1. After peripheral blood was drawn into 8 mL Vacutainer Cell Preparation Tubes, PBMCs were isolated by centrifugation and then cryopreserved.

Comments on this clone: The target of this receptor is not known. The record has no base qualities; no much larger clone is one base away.

Overall study outcomes, separate from this receptor: Baseline TCR diversity was reported to be lower in newly diagnosed patients than in healthy donors and to be lower still in relapsed/refractory patients. Baseline diversity similar to that of newly diagnosed patients was observed in trial patients achieving complete response, whereas significantly lower diversity was observed in partial responders and progressors. By C4D1, a significant rise was seen in CD4+ TCR diversity but not in CD8+ TCR diversity (p=0.0027 vs p=0.16), and the rise was most apparent among complete responders (p=0.02). The study covered only a single clinical trial cohort, and the causes of the repertoire differences, possibly disease activity or prior therapy, were still not defined. Lower diversity was seen in patients whose nivolumab began less than 1 year after ASCT, and these patients were left out of later analyses so that immune reconstitution would not confound the results.

Trimming removed 6 bases from V and 1 base from J; the gene matches leave 7 bases unexplained. The germline V gene specifies MDHEN as CDR1 and SYDVKM as CDR2. The CDR3 spans 16 residues, from the cysteine through the phenylalanine. The only DNA kept is the CDR3, 48 bases in frame from the first base. Sequencing used peripheral blood mononuclear cells (PBMCs), obtained before the fourth cycle of nivolumab. This receptor was taken from a human donor with classical Hodgkin lymphoma. The V gene is TRBV28 and the J gene is TRBJ2-2; TRBD2 agrees with 8 junctional bases. For the CDR3, the sequence is CASSSPGGVNTGELFF. The DNA sequence is TGTGCCAGCAGCAGCCCCGGGGGGGTGAACACCGGGGAGCTGTTTTTT.